This T cell receptor (beta chain) came from a study of cytotoxic CD8 clonotypes in ibrutinib-treated CLL. Method: immunoSEQ multiplex PCR; TCRdb's copy keeps in-frame clones and lacks some. Here the sample spans tens of thousands of clones, approximately 71% being singletons. This clone was counted only a few times. V was clipped by 8 bases and J by 6 bases; unmatched bases: 12. Germline V CDR1 and CDR2: SNHLY, FYNNEI. The CDR3 sequence is 15 residues long. The sequences come from PBMCs, collected after 12 months of ibrutinib treatment. This chain uses TRBV2 with TRBJ2-7, with TRBD1 identical over 11 bases. The sequence was collected from a human donor with chronic lymphocytic leukemia. CDR3 sequence reads: CASCPTPGQGGEQYF. The CDR3 DNA sequence: TGTGCCAGCTGTCCCACTCCGGGACAGGGGGGCGAGCAGTACTTC.